This TCR beta chain originates from a study of T cell changes during pregnancy in multiple sclerosis. V lost 8 bases to trimming and J lost 0 bases; unmatched junction nucleotides: 10. CDR3 length: 15 amino acids. Germline V lookup: CDR1 MNHNS, CDR2 SASEGT. Sequencing used immunoSEQ multiplex PCR; TCRdb keeps in-frame clones, though not all of them. This table has about 53,000 clones, 80% to 95% appearing once. The source was CD4+ T cells from peripheral blood mononuclear cells, collected in the third trimester of pregnancy. The rearrangement joins TRBV6-1 to TRBJ2-7, with 7 bases that match TRBD1. This TCR derives from a female donor with multiple sclerosis, enrolled in a pregnancy study. CDR3 sequence reads: CASLPGTVSSYEQYF. The CDR3 coding sequence is TGTGCCAGCCTCCCCGGGACAGTGAGCTCCTACGAGCAGTACTTC.